This passage covers 5 T cell receptor beta chains from one sample sequenced in a study of cytomegalovirus exposure and HLA in healthy donors. The study ran its PCR with 60 Vbeta and 13 Jbeta primers. Measured with immunoSEQ multiplex PCR; TCRdb has only the in-frame clones, and not every one. The sample lists fewer than 120,000 clones, 65% to 85% seen once, with roughly 6.2% in the top ten. Sample: PBMCs. Every receptor here comes from a man under 40 in good health and CMV-seropositive.

The J gene is TRBJ2-3, the V gene TRBV4-2; 9 bases are shared with TRBD2. V dropped 5 bases and J dropped 0; count of bases not matched to a gene: 6. There are 16 residues in the CDR3. Germline V gene sequence: CDR1 LGHNA, CDR2 YNFKEQ. The CDR3 DNA sequence: TGTGCCAGCAGCAATAGCGGGGGCGCTAGCACAGATACGCAGTATTTT. Amino acids: CASSNSGGASTDTQYF.

The chain combines TRBV21-1 with TRBJ2-3; the table assigns TRBD1, which was not confirmed against the DNA. TRBV21-1 is a listed pseudogene. This CDR3 is 16 amino acids long. CDR3 in DNA: TGTGCCAGCAGCTCCTCCCCCACAGAGAGCACAGATACGCAGTATTTT. Translation gives CASSSSPTESTDTQYF.

The chain recombines TRBV10-3 with TRBJ1-1; weak D call: TRBD1 (6 bases). Germline CDR1 ENHRY, CDR2 SYGVKD. The V and J ends lost 3 bases and 3 bases respectively, with 14 bases between them. The CDR3 has 15 residues. The chain's CDR3 is CAISDRGKVDTEAFF. For the CDR3, the DNA is TGTGCCATCAGTGACAGGGGTAAGGTGGACACTGAAGCTTTCTTT.

The V call is TRBV19, the J call TRBJ2-7, with 11 nucleotides matching TRBD1. Trimming removed 6 bases from V and 0 bases from J; junction bases left unmatched: 4. This CDR3 is built from 15 residues. In germline, CDR1 is LNHDA, CDR2 SQIVND (reference sequence). Here the CDR3 reads CASSPGTGGSYEQYF. For the CDR3, the DNA is TGTGCCAGTAGCCCCGGGACAGGGGGCTCCTACGAGCAGTACTTC.

The chain joins TRBV20-1 to TRBJ2-3; D is perhaps TRBD1 (6 bases). CDR3 length: 11 residues. V gave up 8 bases and J gave up 5 bases, with 11 bases separating them. CDR1 DFQATT and CDR2 SNEGSKA come from the germline V gene (reference sequence). For the CDR3, the DNA is TGCAGTAGACAGGTCCGAGATACGCAGTATTTT. It specifies CSRQVRDTQYF.